Listed here are 2 T cell receptor beta chains from one sample, sequenced in a study of graft-versus-host responses after intestinal transplantation. Here immunoSEQ multiplex PCR was the method, and the copy in TCRdb shows in-frame clones only, minus some. Seen here are 75,000 to 95,000 clones, 85% to 95% observed once, and the top ten hold 0.3% to 0.45%. Antigens for these TCRs are unknown. Sequencing used unstimulated CD4+ T cells sorted from spleen or lymph node cells, obtained before transplant. Receptors originate from a human donor who was the organ donor for an intestinal transplant.

The chain has TRBV7-8 and TRBJ1-5, with 8 nucleotides matching TRBD1. The V segment lost 5 bases and the J segment 2 bases; nucleotides outside the gene matches: 8. Germline values: CDR1 SGHVS, CDR2 FQNEAQ. The CDR3 runs to 16 residues. CDR3: CASSPRRTGRNQPQHF. The CDR3 bases are TGTGCCAGCAGCCCCCGTAGGACAGGGCGCAATCAGCCCCAGCATTTT.

Only one count was recorded for this clone. This chain joins TRBV9 and TRBJ1-2, with 9 bases that match TRBD1. V lost 0 bases to trimming and J lost 4 bases; unmatched junction nucleotides: 10. Germline CDR1 and CDR2: SGDLS and YYNGEE. CDR3 size: 17 residues. CDR3 in DNA: TGTGCCAGCAGCGTAGTTATGACAGGGGGTATTTCCTATGGCTACACCTTC. Translated: CASSVVMTGGISYGYTF.